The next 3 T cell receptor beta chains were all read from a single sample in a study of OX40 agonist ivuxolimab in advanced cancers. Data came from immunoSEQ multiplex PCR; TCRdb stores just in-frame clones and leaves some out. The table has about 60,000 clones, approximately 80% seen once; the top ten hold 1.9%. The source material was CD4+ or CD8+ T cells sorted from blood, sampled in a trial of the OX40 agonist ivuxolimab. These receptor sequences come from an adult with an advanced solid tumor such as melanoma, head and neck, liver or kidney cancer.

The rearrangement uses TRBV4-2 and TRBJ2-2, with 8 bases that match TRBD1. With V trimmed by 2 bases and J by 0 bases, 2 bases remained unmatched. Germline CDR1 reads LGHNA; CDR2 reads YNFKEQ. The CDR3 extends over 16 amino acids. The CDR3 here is CASSQSDRANTGELFF. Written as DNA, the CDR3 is TGTGCCAGCAGCCAATCGGACAGGGCGAACACCGGGGAGCTGTTTTTT.

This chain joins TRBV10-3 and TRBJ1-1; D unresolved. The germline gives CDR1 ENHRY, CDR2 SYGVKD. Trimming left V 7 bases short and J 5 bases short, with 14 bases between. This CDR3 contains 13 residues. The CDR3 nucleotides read TGTGCCATCACCCCGTCCGCTCTGACTGAAGCTTTCTTT. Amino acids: CAITPSALTEAFF.

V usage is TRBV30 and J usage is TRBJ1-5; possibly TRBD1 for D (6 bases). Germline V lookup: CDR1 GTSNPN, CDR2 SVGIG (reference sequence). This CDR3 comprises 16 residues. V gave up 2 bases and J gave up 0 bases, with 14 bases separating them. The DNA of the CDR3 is TGTGCCTGGAGTCTCCAGGGGTCGGGTAGCAATCAGCCCCAGCATTTT. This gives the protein CAWSLQGSGSNQPQHF.